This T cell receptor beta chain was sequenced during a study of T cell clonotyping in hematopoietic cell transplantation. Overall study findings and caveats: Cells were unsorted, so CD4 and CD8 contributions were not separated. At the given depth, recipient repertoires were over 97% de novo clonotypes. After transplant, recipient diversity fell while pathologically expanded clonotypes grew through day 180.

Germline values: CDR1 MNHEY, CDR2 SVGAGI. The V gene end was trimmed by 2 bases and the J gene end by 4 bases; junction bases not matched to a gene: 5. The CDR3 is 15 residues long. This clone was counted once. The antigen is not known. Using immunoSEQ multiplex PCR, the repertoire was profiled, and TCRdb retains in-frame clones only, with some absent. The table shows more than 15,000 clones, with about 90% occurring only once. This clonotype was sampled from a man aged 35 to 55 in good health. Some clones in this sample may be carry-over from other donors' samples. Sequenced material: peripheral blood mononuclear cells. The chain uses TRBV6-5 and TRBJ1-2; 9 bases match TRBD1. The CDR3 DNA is TGTGCCAGCAGTTACGCGGGACAGGGAGGCTATGGCTACACCTTC. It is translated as CASSYAGQGGYGYTF.